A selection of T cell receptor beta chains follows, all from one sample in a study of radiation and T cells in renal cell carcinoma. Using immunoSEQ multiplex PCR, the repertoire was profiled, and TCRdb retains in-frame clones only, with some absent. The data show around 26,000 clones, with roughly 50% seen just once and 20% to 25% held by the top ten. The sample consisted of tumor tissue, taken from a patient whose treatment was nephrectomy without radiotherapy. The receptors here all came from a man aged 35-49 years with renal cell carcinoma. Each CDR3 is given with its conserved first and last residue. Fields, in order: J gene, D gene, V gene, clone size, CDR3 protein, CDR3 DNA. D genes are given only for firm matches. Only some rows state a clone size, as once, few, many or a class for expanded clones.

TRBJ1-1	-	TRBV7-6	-	CASSLAQNTEAFF	TGTGCCAGCAGCTTAGCCCAGAACACTGAAGCTTTCTTT
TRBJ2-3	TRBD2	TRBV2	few	CASSRGGATDTQYF	TGTGCCAGCAGTCGCGGGGGGGCAACAGATACGCAGTATTTT
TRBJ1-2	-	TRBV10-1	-	CASSVSPHYGYTF	TGCGCCAGCAGTGTTAGTCCCCACTATGGCTACACCTTC
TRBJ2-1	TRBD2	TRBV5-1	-	CASSGGGSGRALGFF	TGCGCCAGCAGCGGCGGAGGTAGCGGGAGGGCCTTGGGGTTCTTC
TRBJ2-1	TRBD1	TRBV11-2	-	CASSTGTGVNEQFF	TGTGCCAGCAGCACCGGGACAGGGGTGAATGAGCAGTTCTTC
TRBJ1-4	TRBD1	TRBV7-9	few	CASSSGQDEKLFF	TGTGCCAGCAGCTCCGGACAGGATGAAAAACTGTTTTTT
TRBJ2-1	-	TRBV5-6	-	CASSLASSAYNEQFF	TGTGCCAGCAGCTTGGCGTCTAGCGCATACAATGAGCAGTTCTTC
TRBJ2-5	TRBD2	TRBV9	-	CASSVYGGAGETQYF	TGTGCCAGCAGCGTTTACGGGGGGGCAGGCGAGACCCAGTACTTC
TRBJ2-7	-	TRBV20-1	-	CSTTRAYEQYF	TGCAGCACTACTAGAGCCTACGAGCAGTACTTC
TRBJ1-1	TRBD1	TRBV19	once	CASRTTGVNTEAFF	TGTGCCAGTAGGACCACAGGGGTGAACACTGAAGCTTTCTTT
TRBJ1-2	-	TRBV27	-	CASSLKGYRYTF	TGTGCCAGCAGTTTAAAGGGATATCGCTACACCTTC
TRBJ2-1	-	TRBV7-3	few	CASGRNNNEQFF	TGTGCCAGCGGCAGGAATAACAATGAGCAGTTCTTC
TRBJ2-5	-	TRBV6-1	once	CASSGSQGGTQYF	TGTGCCAGCAGTGGGAGTCAAGGGGGGACCCAGTACTTC
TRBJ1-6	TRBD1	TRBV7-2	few	CASSSGQLSYNSPLHF	TGTGCCAGCAGCTCGGGACAGTTAAGCTATAATTCACCCCTCCACTTT
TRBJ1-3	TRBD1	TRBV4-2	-	CASSQPPSGGAGNTIYF	TGTGCCAGCAGCCAACCCCCATCAGGGGGAGCTGGAAACACCATATATTTT
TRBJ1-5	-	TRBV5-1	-	CASSLGTATNQPQHF	TGCGCCAGCAGCTTGGGGACAGCTACTAATCAGCCCCAGCATTTT
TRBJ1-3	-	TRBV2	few	CASSVSRVAGNTIYF	TGTGCCAGCAGTGTGTCCAGGGTGGCAGGAAACACCATATATTTT
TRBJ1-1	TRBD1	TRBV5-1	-	CASSVRQGSNWRAFF	TGCGCCAGCAGCGTAAGACAGGGTTCGAATTGGAGAGCTTTCTTT
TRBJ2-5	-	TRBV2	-	CASSLQDRETQYF	TGTGCCAGCAGTCTGCAGGACCGAGAGACCCAGTACTTC
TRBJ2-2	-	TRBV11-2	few	CASSLVGTGELFF	TGTGCCAGCAGCTTAGTAGGGACCGGGGAGCTGTTTTTT
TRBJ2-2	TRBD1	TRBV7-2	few	CASSPLRGTGELFF	TGTGCCAGCAGCCCGCTCAGGGGGACCGGGGAGCTGTTTTTT
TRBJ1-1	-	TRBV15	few	CATSREQGMNTEAFF	TGTGCCACCAGCAGAGAGCAGGGCATGAACACTGAAGCTTTCTTT
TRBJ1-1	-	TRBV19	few	CASSTPPHTEAFF	TGTGCCAGTAGTACACCGCCCCACACTGAAGCTTTCTTT
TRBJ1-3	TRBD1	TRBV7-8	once	CASSLSGQGAGGNTIYF	TGTGCCAGCAGCCTCTCGGGACAGGGGGCAGGTGGAAACACCATATATTTT
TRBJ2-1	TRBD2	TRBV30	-	CAWSVVLAAGGEQFF	TGTGCCTGGAGTGTAGTGCTAGCGGCCGGCGGTGAGCAGTTCTTC
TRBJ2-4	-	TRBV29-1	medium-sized	CSVGRQGSKNIQYF	TGCAGCGTCGGGAGACAGGGCTCAAAAAACATTCAGTACTTC
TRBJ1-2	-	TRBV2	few	CASSEKAYGYTF	TGTGCCAGCAGTGAAAAAGCGTATGGCTACACCTTC
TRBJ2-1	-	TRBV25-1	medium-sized	CASSESRGVSSYNEQFF	TGTGCCAGCAGTGAATCGCGGGGAGTTAGCTCCTACAATGAGCAGTTCTTC
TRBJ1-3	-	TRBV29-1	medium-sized	CSVATGASGNTIYF	TGCAGCGTTGCAACTGGGGCTTCTGGAAACACCATATATTTT
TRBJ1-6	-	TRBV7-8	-	CASGLEEWDSPLHF	TGTGCCAGCGGCTTAGAAGAATGGGATTCACCCCTCCACTTT
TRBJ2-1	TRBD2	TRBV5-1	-	CASSLAGGSSYNEQFF	TGCGCCAGCAGCTTGGCCGGGGGGAGCTCCTACAATGAGCAGTTCTTC
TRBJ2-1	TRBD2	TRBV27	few	CATHGLAGGDNEQFF	TGTGCCACCCACGGACTAGCGGGGGGGGACAATGAGCAGTTCTTC
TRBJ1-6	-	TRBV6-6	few	CASNWEDNSPLHF	TGTGCCAGCAACTGGGAGGATAATTCACCCCTCCACTTT
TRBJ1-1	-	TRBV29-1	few	CSVKRSAEAFF	TGCAGCGTAAAGAGGTCGGCTGAAGCTTTCTTT
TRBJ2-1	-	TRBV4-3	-	CASSQGAGSYNEQFF	TGCGCCAGCAGCCAGGGGGCAGGGTCCTACAATGAGCAGTTCTTC
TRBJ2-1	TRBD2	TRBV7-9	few	CASSPVTSGVYNEQFF	TGTGCCAGCAGCCCCGTGACTAGCGGGGTCTACAATGAGCAGTTCTTC
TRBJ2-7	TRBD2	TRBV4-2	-	CASSQESGSSYEQYF	TGTGCCAGCAGCCAAGAAAGCGGGAGCTCCTACGAGCAGTACTTC
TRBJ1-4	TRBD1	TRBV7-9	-	CASSSGQGEGEKLFF	TGTGCCAGCAGCTCTGGACAGGGTGAAGGTGAAAAACTGTTTTTT
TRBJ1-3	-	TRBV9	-	CASSVVPSRGSPGNTIYF	TGTGCCAGCAGCGTAGTCCCTTCGCGGGGAAGTCCTGGAAACACCATATATTTT
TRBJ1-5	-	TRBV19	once	CASSGTASNQPQHF	TGTGCCAGTAGTGGAACGGCGAGCAATCAGCCCCAGCATTTT
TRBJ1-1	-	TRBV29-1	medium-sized	CSVVGVIAFF	TGCAGCGTTGTGGGGGTTATAGCTTTCTTT
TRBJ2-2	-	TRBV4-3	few	CASSQLWGVPGELFF	TGCGCCAGCAGCCAGCTCTGGGGAGTCCCGGGGGAGCTGTTTTTT
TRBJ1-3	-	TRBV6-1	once	CASRTGGSGNTIYF	TGTGCCAGCAGGACGGGGGGGTCTGGAAACACCATATATTTT
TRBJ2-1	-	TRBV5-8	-	CASRLFKRNEQFF	TGTGCCAGCAGACTGTTCAAAAGGAATGAGCAGTTCTTC
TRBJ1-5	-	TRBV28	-	CASSFRGGGNQPQHF	TGTGCCAGCAGTTTTCGGGGGGGAGGCAATCAGCCCCAGCATTTT
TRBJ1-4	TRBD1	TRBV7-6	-	CASSSDRELFF	TGTGCCAGCAGCTCGGACAGGGAACTGTTTTTT
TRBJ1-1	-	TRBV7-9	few	CASSPAYNREAFF	TGTGCCAGCAGCCCCGCTTATAATCGTGAAGCTTTCTTT
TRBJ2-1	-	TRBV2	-	CASSERGENTREQFF	TGTGCCAGCAGTGAAAGGGGGGAGAATACAAGGGAGCAGTTCTTC
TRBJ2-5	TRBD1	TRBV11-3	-	CASSLGGGNKETQYF	TGTGCCAGCAGCTTAGGAGGGGGCAACAAAGAGACCCAGTACTTC
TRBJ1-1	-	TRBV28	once	CASSLRADYTEAFF	TGTGCCAGCAGTTTACGGGCAGATTACACTGAAGCTTTCTTT
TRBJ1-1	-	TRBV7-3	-	CASSLSANTEAFF	TGTGCCAGCAGCTTAAGCGCTAACACTGAAGCTTTCTTT
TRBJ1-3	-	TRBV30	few	CASKAGAGNTIYF	TGTGCCTCAAAGGCCGGGGCTGGAAACACCATATATTTT
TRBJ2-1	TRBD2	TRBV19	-	CASSPERGGPNEQFF	TGTGCCAGTAGCCCGGAACGGGGGGGCCCTAATGAGCAGTTCTTC